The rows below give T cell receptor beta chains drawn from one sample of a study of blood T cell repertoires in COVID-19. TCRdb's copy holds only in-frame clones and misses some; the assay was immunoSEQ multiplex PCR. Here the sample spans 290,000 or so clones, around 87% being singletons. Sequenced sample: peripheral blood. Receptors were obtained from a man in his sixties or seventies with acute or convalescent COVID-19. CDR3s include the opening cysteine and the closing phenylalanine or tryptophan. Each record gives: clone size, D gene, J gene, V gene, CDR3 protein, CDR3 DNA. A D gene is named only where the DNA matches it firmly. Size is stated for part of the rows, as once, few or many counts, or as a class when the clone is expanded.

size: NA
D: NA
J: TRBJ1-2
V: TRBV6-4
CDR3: CASSASGGQGRANYGYTF
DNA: TGTGCCAGCAGTGCCTCCGGAGGGCAGGGAAGAGCTAACTATGGCTACACCTTC

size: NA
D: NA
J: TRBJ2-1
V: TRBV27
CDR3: CVSGRGLANEQFF
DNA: TGTGTTTCGGGCAGGGGCCTCGCCAATGAGCAGTTCTTC

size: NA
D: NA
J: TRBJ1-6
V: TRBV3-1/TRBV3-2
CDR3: CASSQSGLNNSPLHF
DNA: TGTGCCAGCAGCCAATCAGGGTTAAATAATTCACCCCTCCACTTT

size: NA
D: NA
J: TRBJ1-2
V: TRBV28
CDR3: CATQEAGDGYTF
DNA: TGTGCCACCCAGGAGGCAGGGGACGGCTACACCTTC

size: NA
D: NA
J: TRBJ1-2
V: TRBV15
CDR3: CATSRDKGNYGYTF
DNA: TGTGCCACCAGCAGAGATAAGGGGAACTATGGCTACACCTTC

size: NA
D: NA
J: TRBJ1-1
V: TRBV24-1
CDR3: CATSESGSRHEAFF
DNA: TGTGCCACCAGTGAGTCGGGATCCCGCCATGAAGCTTTCTTT

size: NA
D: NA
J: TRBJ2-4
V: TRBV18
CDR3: CASSPPQGRSGYIQYF
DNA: TGTGCCAGCTCACCGCCACAGGGTCGTTCCGGGTACATTCAGTACTTC

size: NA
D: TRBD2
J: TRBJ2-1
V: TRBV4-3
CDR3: CASSQDSGGYNEQFF
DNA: TGCGCCAGCAGCCAAGATTCGGGGGGATACAATGAGCAGTTCTTC

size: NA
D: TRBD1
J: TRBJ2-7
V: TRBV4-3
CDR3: CASSQDSGQGLPYEQYF
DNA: TGCGCCAGCAGCCAAGACAGCGGACAGGGACTCCCCTACGAGCAGTACTTC

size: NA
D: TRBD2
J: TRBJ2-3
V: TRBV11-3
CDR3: CASSLRRESTDTQYF
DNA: TGTGCCAGCAGCTTACGGCGGGAGAGTACAGATACGCAGTATTTT

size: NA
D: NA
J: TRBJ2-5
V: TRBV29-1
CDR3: CSVESRAGRETQYF
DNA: TGCAGCGTTGAAAGCCGGGCGGGGCGGGAGACCCAGTACTTC

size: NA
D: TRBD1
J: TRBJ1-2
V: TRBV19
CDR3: CASTRGGQGSGYTF
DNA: TGTGCCAGTACCCGAGGGGGACAGGGTTCTGGCTACACCTTC

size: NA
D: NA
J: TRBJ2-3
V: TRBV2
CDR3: CASRPDLSTQYF
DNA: TGTGCCAGCAGGCCGGACTTAAGCACGCAGTATTTT

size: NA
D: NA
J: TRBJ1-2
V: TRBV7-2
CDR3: CASSSRRGYGYTF
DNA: TGTGCCAGCAGCTCCCGACGGGGATATGGCTACACCTTC

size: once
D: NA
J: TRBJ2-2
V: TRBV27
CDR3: CASRSGVGNTGELFF
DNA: TGTGCCAGCAGATCCGGGGTAGGGAACACCGGGGAGCTGTTTTTT

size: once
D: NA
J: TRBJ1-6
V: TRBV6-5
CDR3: CASSQPQGAPLHF
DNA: TGTGCCAGCAGCCAACCCCAAGGGGCACCCCTCCACTTT

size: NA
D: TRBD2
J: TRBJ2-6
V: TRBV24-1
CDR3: CATSESPGQGVSGLAGSGANVLTF
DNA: TGTGCCACCAGTGAGTCACCGGGACAGGGCGTTTCGGGACTAGCGGGATCTGGGGCCAACGTCCTGACTTTC

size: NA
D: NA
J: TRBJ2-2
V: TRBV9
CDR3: CASSVTSRVANTGELFF
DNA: TGTGCCAGCAGCGTTACAAGCAGGGTCGCGAACACCGGGGAGCTGTTTTTT

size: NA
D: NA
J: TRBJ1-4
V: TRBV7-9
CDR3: CASSLGGVNEKLFF
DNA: TGTGCCAGCAGCCTTGGGGGGGTCAATGAAAAACTGTTTTTT

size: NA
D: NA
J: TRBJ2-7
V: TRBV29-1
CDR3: CSGRAGDEQYF
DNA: TGCAGCGGGCGGGCAGGGGACGAGCAGTACTTC

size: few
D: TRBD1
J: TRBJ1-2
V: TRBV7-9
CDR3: CASSRTGDGYTF
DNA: TGTGCCAGCAGCCGGACAGGGGATGGCTACACCTTC

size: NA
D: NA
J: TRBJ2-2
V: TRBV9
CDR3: CASREGATGELFF
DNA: TGTGCCAGCAGGGAGGGGGCGACCGGGGAGCTGTTTTTT

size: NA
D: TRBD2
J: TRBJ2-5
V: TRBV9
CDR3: CASSVRSGGEETQYF
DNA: TGTGCCAGCAGCGTAAGAAGCGGGGGGGAAGAGACCCAGTACTTC

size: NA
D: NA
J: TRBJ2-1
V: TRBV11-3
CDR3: CASSQADSSYNEQFF
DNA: TGTGCCAGCAGCCAAGCGGATAGCTCCTACAATGAGCAGTTCTTC

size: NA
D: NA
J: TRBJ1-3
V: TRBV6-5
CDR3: CASSPSSGNTIYF
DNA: TGTGCCAGCAGTCCCAGCTCTGGAAACACCATATATTTT

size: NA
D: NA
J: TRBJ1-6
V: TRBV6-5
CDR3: CASSRQTYNSPLHF
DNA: TGTGCCAGCAGCAGACAGACCTATAATTCACCCCTCCACTTT

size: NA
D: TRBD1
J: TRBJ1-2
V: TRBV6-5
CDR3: CASSLTGGTRFGYTF
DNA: TGTGCCAGCAGCCTCACAGGGGGGACGAGGTTTGGCTACACCTTC